This entry lists 14 T cell receptor beta chains sequenced from one sample in a study of blood T cell repertoires in COVID-19. Some clones are missing from TCRdb's copy, which holds only in-frame ones; the method was immunoSEQ multiplex PCR. The data show about 54,000 clones, with approximately 90% seen just once and 3.5% to 4% held by the top ten. The source material was peripheral blood. These receptors originate from a man aged 35 to 55 with COVID-19, enrolled during active disease.

V usage is TRBV11-3 and J usage is TRBJ1-1, with no clear D. The CDR3 consists of 12 residues. Trimming took off 0 bases at V and 7 bases at J, with 6 bases between the two ends. Looked up from germline, CDR1 is SGHNT and CDR2 is YENEEA. The CDR3 region is CASSLDIGEAFF. The CDR3, as DNA: TGTGCCAGCAGCTTAGATATCGGTGAAGCTTTCTTT.

V usage is TRBV3-1 (or the pseudogene TRBV3-2) and J usage is TRBJ1-2, with 11 bases identical to TRBD1. V trimming: 1 base; J trimming: 8 bases; junction bases outside the gene matches: 9. The CDR3 totals 16 residues. Looked up from germline, CDR1 is LGHDT and CDR2 is YNNKEL (reference sequence). CDR3 region: CASSQVVGQGARGYTF. In nucleotides, the CDR3 is TGTGCCAGCAGCCAAGTAGTCGGACAGGGGGCGCGGGGCTACACCTTC.

The CDR3: CASSMLVSGELFF. As DNA, the CDR3 is TGTGCCAGTAGTATGCTGGTGAGCGGGGAGCTGTTTTTT. J is TRBJ2-2 and V is TRBV19, with D unresolved. V was trimmed by 3 bases and J by 7 bases, leaving 9 bases between them. Germline assignment: CDR1 LNHDA and CDR2 SQIVND (reference sequence). This CDR3 is 13 amino acids long.

The rearrangement joins TRBV27 to TRBJ1-3; D might be TRBD1 (5 bases). This CDR3 comprises 14 residues. Trimming cost V 8 bases and J 3 bases, with 14 bases left between them. Germline V gene data show CDR1 as MNHEY and CDR2 as SMNVEV (reference sequence). The CDR3 nucleotides read TGTGCCAGCTCGGGTGGGGCTGGTGGAAACACCATATATTTT. Its protein product is CASSGGAGGNTIYF.

This CDR3 is CASSKEGTQYF. CDR3 DNA sequence: TGTGCCAGCAGTAAGGAGGGGACCCAGTACTTC. V and J are TRBV2 and TRBJ2-5; D is perhaps TRBD2 (6 bases). Per germline, CDR1 SNHLY and CDR2 FYNNEI. Trimming removed 5 bases at V and 7 bases at J, with 8 bases between. This CDR3 region has 11 residues.

CDR3 amino acids: CASLPGQANTEAFF. The CDR3 DNA follows: TGTGCCAGCCTCCCCGGACAGGCGAACACTGAAGCTTTCTTT. The gene calls are TRBV19 and TRBJ1-1; 7 nucleotides agree with TRBD1. Germline lookup yields CDR1 LNHDA and CDR2 SQIVND (reference sequence). There are 14 residues in the CDR3. V shed 9 bases, J shed 1 base, and the junction held 8 bases outside the gene matches.

The chain is built from TRBV5-4 and TRBJ2-7; TRBD1 aligns across 9 bases. CDR1 is SGHNT and CDR2 is YYREEE in the germline V gene (reference sequence). This CDR3 contains 14 residues. Trimming at V came to 6 bases and at J to 2 bases, leaving 6 bases not matched to a gene. The CDR3 loop is CASKSGQGPYEQYF. The CDR3, as DNA: TGTGCCAGCAAGTCGGGACAGGGTCCCTACGAGCAGTACTTC.

J is TRBJ1-5 and V is TRBV19; D is possibly TRBD1 (6 bases). Trimming left V 4 bases short and J 5 bases short, with 9 bases between. Germline values: CDR1 LNHDA, CDR2 SQIVND (reference sequence). The length of the CDR3 is 13 residues. The CDR3: CASSTQGHQPQHF. The DNA of the CDR3 is TGTGCCAGTAGTACCCAGGGGCATCAGCCCCAGCATTTT.

The V call is TRBV10-3, the J call TRBJ2-6, with D hard to call. The CDR3 runs 14 residues. CDR1 ENHRY and CDR2 SYGVKD come from the germline V gene. Trimming took 5 bases from V and 1 from J, leaving 6 bases between them. Written as DNA, the CDR3 is TGTGCCATCAGTTCCTTTTCTGGGGCCAACGTCCTGACTTTC. Amino acids: CAISSFSGANVLTF.

This clone is classed as medium-sized. The V gene is TRBV28, the J gene TRBJ2-7; 8 positions agree with TRBD1. The CDR3 sequence is 14 residues long. V was pared by 7 bases and J by 9 bases, with 14 bases of the junction left unmatched. Germline V lookup: CDR1 MDHEN, CDR2 SYDVKM. For the CDR3, the DNA is TGTGCCAGCAAGGATAGAACGACAGGGGTCAGGCAGTACTTC. Translated: CASKDRTTGVRQYF.

Here the CDR3 DNA reads TGTGCCAGCTGGGCTAGCGGGGGGGCAAGTACGCAGTATTTT. Protein sequence: CASWASGGASTQYF. This rearrangement joins TRBV6-5 to TRBJ2-3; the match to TRBD2 covers 12 bases. V trimming: 8 bases; J trimming: 8 bases; junction bases outside the gene matches: 8. The germline gives CDR1 MNHEY, CDR2 SVGAGI. The CDR3 has 14 residues.

The J gene is TRBJ1-2, the V gene TRBV28, with D possibly TRBD1 on 5 matching bases. Germline values: CDR1 MDHEN, CDR2 SYDVKM. V was pared by 6 bases and J by 3 bases, with 20 bases between. CDR3 length: 16 amino acids. As DNA, the CDR3 is TGTGCCAGCAGCACTATGTGGGGCAGGGAAGACTATGGCTACACCTTC. Translation: CASSTMWGREDYGYTF.

This chain uses TRBV7-8 with TRBJ1-4; possibly TRBD1 for D (6 bases). The CDR3 covers 15 residues. The germline gives CDR1 SGHVS, CDR2 FQNEAQ. V gave up 1 base and J gave up 7 bases, with 13 bases separating them. For the CDR3, the DNA is TGTGCCAGCAGCTTAGTACTGGGGGCTGTTGAAAAACTGTTTTTT. Translating gives CASSLVLGAVEKLFF.

This chain joins TRBV7-9 and TRBJ2-3; the D gene is possibly TRBD2 (5 bases). The CDR3 contains 14 residues. The germline CDR1 and CDR2 sequences are SEHNR and FQNEAQ (reference sequence). V lost 3 bases and J 6 bases, leaving 13 bases between the germline ends. CDR3 sequence: CASSFRQLEDTQYF. The CDR3 DNA sequence: TGTGCCAGCAGCTTCCGGCAACTAGAGGATACGCAGTATTTT.